This T cell receptor (beta chain) was documented in a study of identical twins. This CDR3 comprises 13 residues. V gave up 2 bases and J gave up 8 bases, with 12 bases separating them. Germline CDR1 and CDR2: MNHEY and SVGAGI. Healthy Caucasians alone served as donors. Study outcomes and limitations: Analyses of zero insertions could, in part, be confounded by invariant MAIT and iNKT cells. Out-of-frame TCR alpha sharing observed in monozygotic twins exceeded model estimates.

This clonotype was seen many times. Its antigen is currently unknown. It was template switching that added a universal primer site, and there were unique molecular identifiers on the cDNA. MiXCR was run by TCRdb on the 5' RACE reads, yielding one entry per CDR3 protein. The table has a few hundred thousand distinct CDR3 sequences, around 18% seen once. The sample taken for sequencing was naive T cells sorted from blood. The chain links TRBV6-5 to TRBJ1-2; D is possibly TRBD1 (6 bases). The clonotype was recovered from a man in his forties or fifties in good health. The CDR3 DNA is TGTGCCAGCAGTTACCGGGGGCCCTCGGGCTACACCTTC. Protein: CASSYRGPSGYTF.